One and the same sample provided the 2 T cell receptor beta chains below, sequenced in a study of shared clonotypes between healthy human individuals. The repertoire was sequenced with immunoSEQ multiplex PCR; TCRdb's copy has only in-frame clones and lacks some. The sample contains about 450,000 clones, 70% to 85% of which appear only once. The specimen was PBMCs. The receptors were gathered from a middle-aged woman in good health. Some clones in this sample may be carry-over from other donors' samples.

The chain links TRBV14 to TRBJ2-3, with D uncertain. CDR3 length: 14 residues. Germline V gene sequence: CDR1 SGHDN, CDR2 FVKESK. Trimming took 2 bases from V and 6 from J, leaving 12 bases between them. DNA of the CDR3: TGTGCCAGCAGCCAACTAGGTAGCTGGGATACGCAGTATTTT. Encoded protein: CASSQLGSWDTQYF.

Note on this clone: A read error may be the cause here, since a much bigger clone is one base away. This sequence joins TRBV5-4 and TRBJ2-2; D gene ambiguous. Germline-derived CDR1 and CDR2 are SGHNT and YYREEE (reference sequence). Trimming removed 4 bases at V and 2 bases at J, with 3 bases between. The length of the CDR3 is 12 residues. The CDR3 DNA reads as TGTGCCAGCAGCCCCAACACCGGGGAGCTGTTTTTT. Translating it yields CASSPNTGELFF.